The clone carrying this TCR beta chain was picked up many times. Its antigen is unknown. The record originates from a study of CD8 T cells in ankylosing spondylitis. TCRdb independently ran MiXCR on the 5' RACE reads; one entry per CDR3 protein. The sample records about 160,000 distinct CDR3 sequences, roughly 18% being singletons. The CDR3 consists of 17 residues. The V gene end was trimmed by 7 bases and the J gene end by 0 bases; junction bases not matched to a gene: 12. Study conclusions and caveats: The disease-linked clones had a CD8+ phenotype and low blood frequencies. Matched ankylosing spondylitis synovial fluid reportedly contained a significantly enriched population of disease-linked clones. Some motif variants were previously reported in reactive arthritis synovial fluid and blood. It appeared that ankylosing spondylitis blood was characterized by a TCR beta motif of under ten highly homologous variants.

This sequence originates from a male donor with ankylosing spondylitis or in good health (not recorded which). Sequenced input: blood, either unsorted or a sorted T cell fraction (not recorded which). J is TRBJ2-7 and V is TRBV12-3 or TRBV12-4; TRBD1 matches 10 bases. The CDR3 bases are TGTGCCAGCACCTTAGACAGGGGGCTGACGAGCTCCTACGAGCAGTACTTC. It specifies CASTLDRGLTSSYEQYF.